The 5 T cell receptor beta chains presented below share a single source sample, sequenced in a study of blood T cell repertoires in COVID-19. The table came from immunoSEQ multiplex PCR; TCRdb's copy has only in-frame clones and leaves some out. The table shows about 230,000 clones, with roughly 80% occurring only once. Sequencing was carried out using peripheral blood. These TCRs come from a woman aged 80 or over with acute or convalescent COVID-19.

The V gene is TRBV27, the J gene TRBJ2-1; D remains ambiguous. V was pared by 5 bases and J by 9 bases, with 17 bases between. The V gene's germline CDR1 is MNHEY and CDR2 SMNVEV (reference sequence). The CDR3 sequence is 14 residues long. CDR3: CASSLHLPQAEQFF. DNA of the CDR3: TGTGCCAGCAGTCTCCATCTGCCCCAAGCTGAGCAGTTCTTC.

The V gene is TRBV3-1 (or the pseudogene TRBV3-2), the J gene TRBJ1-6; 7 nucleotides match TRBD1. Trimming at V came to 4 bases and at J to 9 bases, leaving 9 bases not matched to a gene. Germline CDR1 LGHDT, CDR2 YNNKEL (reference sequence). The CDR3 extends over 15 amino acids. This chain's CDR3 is CASSLARGRFSPLHF. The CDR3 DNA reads TGTGCCAGCAGCCTGGCCAGGGGGAGGTTTTCACCCCTCCACTTT.

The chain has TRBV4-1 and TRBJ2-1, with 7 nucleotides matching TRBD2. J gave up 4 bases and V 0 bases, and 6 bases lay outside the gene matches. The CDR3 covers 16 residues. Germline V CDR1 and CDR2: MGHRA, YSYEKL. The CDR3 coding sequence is TGCGCCAGCAGCCAAGATTTGGGGGGGAGGTACAATGAGCAGTTCTTC. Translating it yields CASSQDLGGRYNEQFF.

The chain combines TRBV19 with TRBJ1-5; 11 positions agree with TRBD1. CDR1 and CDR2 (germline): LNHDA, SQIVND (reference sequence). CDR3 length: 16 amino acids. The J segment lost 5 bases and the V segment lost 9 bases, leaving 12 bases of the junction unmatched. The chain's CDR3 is CARAGRDRGIDQPQHF. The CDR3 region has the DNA TGTGCCAGAGCGGGCCGGGACAGGGGGATTGATCAGCCCCAGCATTTT. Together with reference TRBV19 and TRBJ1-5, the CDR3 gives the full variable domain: DGGITQSPKYLFRKEGQNVTLSCEQNLNHDAMYWYRQDPGQGLRLIYYSQIVNDFQKGDIAEGYSVSREKKESFPLTVTSAQKNPTAFYLCARAGRDRGIDQPQHFGDGTRLSIL.

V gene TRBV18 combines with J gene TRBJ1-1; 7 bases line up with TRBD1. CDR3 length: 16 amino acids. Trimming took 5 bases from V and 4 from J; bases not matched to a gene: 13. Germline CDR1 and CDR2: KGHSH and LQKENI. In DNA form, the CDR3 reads TGTGCCAGCTCAATATCTATAGGGGGCTCGGGCACTGAAGCTTTCTTT. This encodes CASSISIGGSGTEAFF.